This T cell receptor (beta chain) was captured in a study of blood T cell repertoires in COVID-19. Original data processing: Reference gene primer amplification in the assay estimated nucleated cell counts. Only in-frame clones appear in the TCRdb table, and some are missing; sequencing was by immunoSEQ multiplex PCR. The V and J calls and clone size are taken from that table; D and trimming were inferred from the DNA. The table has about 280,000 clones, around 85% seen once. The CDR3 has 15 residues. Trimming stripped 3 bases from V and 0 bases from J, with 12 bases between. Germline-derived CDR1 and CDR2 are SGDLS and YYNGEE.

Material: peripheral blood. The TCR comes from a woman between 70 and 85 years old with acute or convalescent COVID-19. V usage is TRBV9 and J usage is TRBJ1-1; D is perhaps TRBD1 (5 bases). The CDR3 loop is CASSGKQAMNTEAFF. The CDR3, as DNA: TGTGCCAGCAGCGGAAAACAGGCGATGAACACTGAAGCTTTCTTT.